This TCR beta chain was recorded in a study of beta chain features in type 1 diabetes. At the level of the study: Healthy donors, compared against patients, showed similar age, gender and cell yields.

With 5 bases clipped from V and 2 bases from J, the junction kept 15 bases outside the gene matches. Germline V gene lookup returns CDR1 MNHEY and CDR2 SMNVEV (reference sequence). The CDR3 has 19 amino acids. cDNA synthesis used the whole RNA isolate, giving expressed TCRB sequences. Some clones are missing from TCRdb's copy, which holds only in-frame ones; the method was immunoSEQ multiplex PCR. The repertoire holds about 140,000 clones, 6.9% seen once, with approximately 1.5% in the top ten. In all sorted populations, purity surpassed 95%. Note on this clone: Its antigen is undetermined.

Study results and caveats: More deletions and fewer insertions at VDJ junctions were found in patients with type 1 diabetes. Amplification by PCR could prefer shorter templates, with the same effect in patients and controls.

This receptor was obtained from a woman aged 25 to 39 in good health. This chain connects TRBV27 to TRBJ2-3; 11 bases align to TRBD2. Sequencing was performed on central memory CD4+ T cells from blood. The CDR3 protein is CASSLGLAAVSRHTDTQYF. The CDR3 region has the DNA TGTGCCAGCAGTCTGGGACTAGCGGCGGTGTCGCGGCACACAGATACGCAGTATTTT.